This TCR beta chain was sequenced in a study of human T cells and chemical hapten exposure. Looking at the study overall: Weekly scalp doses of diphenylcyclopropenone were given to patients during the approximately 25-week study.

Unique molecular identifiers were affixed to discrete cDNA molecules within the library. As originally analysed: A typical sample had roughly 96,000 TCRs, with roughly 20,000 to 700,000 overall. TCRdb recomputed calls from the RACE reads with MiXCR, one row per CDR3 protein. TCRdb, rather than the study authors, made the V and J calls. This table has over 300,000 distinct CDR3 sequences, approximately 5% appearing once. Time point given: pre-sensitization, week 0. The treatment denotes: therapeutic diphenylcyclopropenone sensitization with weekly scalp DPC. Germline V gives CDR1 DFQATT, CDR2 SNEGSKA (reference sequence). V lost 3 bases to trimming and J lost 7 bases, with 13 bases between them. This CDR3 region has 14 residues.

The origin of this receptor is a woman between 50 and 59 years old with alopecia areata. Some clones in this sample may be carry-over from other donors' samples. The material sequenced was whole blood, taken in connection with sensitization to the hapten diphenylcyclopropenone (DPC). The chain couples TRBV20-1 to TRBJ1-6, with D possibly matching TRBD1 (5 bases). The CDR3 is CSARPPRGNSPLHF. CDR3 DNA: TGCAGTGCTAGGCCCCCACGGGGGAATTCACCCCTCCACTTT.